This T cell receptor beta chain was sequenced in a study of blood T cells in healthy people across ages (dated by TCRdb to the mid-2010s). Broadly, across the study: In model experiments, template switching captured roughly one uniquely barcoded TCR beta cDNA molecule for every two T cells. The donors were divided into four age groups: young (average around 16 years), middle-aged (over 35), aged (roughly 66) and long-lived (roughly 82). The study analyzed two additional independent replicas of 1 million unique cDNA reads from the same blood draw for two donors, one aged 18 to 29 and one aged 80 or older. The study measured age-related changes in TCR beta repertoire diversity using deep sequencing normalized with unique cDNA molecular identifiers. To avoid experimental bias, donors of different ages were randomly spread across the sequencing lanes. What the authors observed across the whole study: The percentage of naive T cells measured by flow cytometry correlated strongly with observed TCR beta diversity. Observed TCR beta diversity per million T cells fell roughly linearly with age, and a significant reduction was already apparent by age roughly 40. Compared with the aged group, more naive CD4+ T cells, fewer expanded clones and increased TCR diversity were shown by the long-lived group, suggesting age selection. Donor CMV infection status was unknown, potentially confounding age-related changes in expanded clonotypes. Conclusive comparison of naive and antigen-experienced compartments was prevented by the profiling of bulk unsorted PBMCs. Total diversity estimates from one million sequenced T cells were considered lower bounds and underestimates.

There are many counts of this clonotype. No cognate antigen has been identified for it. No clone much larger than this one lies a single base away; base qualities are absent. Systemically healthy Caucasian individuals from Russia, approximately 39 in total and aged roughly 6 to 100 years, were included as donors. Approximately 10 milliliters of peripheral blood were collected from each donor into EDTA-treated Vacutainer tubes. Ficoll-Paque density-gradient centrifugation was used to isolate PBMCs, with at least 6.5 million obtained per sample. Total RNA, at least 5.5 micrograms per sample, was extracted from PBMCs with Trizol reagent. For every donor, flow cytometry on a PBMC aliquot measured the percentage of naive CD45RAhigh/CD27high T cells. V is shortened by 0 bases, J by 4 bases, and the region joining them spans 18 bases. CDR1 is given as DFQATT and CDR2 as SNEGSKA, both from the germline V gene (reference sequence). From cysteine to phenylalanine, the CDR3 is 16 amino acids long. Solely the CDR3 DNA is kept, with 48 bases framed from the first base.

Receptors were amplified or captured by 5' RACE. The reads were generated on an Illumina HiSeq 2500. A second about 7 to 12 cycle PCR used a sample-barcoded 5' primer and a J-beta primer mix. A unique molecular identifier was introduced onto each TCR beta cDNA molecule by a template-switch 5' adaptor carrying 12 random nucleotides. At least 2.5 million CDR3-containing paired-end reads were obtained from each sample. All of the RNA was converted into first-strand cDNA using the Mint cDNA synthesis kit, with a TRBC-specific oligonucleotide serving as the primer. After uracil-DNA glycosylase treatment, a first 18-cycle PCR used universal primers M1SS and BC2_uni_R on all cDNA. In the original analysis: For normalization, 1 million high-quality reads, each with a distinct molecular identifier, were randomly selected from each sample. Instead of being binned into consensus sequences, reads with shared molecular identifiers were discarded. MiTCR, set to a Q25 quality threshold and the strictest error-elimination algorithm, was used for CDR3 identification, clonotype clustering and error correction. A nonparametric unseen species model with Euler transformation was used to estimate lower-bound total TCR beta diversity. The public reads were reanalyzed by TCRdb: fastp trimming at Q25, MiXCR alignment, in-frame beta chains only. Duplicate CDR3 protein sequences are folded into a single record with the most common DNA and genes. What appears here as the V and J calls and clone size reflects TCRdb's work, not the paper's. A total of approximately 810,000 distinct CDR3 sequences appear in this sample, about 30% of them only once. The top ten clones comprise 15% to 20% of the sample.

Here the chain combines TRBV20-1 and TRBJ2-5; the D element might be TRBD1 or TRBD2, as each aligns at 5 bases. The origin of this receptor is a woman older than 75 in good health. Sequencing input: blood. The DNA reads TGCAGTGCTAGAGACCCTAAAGGGGTGGCGGGAGAGACCCAGTACTTC. It translates to CSARDPKGVAGETQYF.